These 17 T cell receptor beta chains came from one sample sequenced in a study of Graves' ophthalmopathy and Graves' hyperthyroidism. Amplified TCR beta CDR3 regions were obtained using RNA transcripts as template. Investigators did first-round RT-PCR with HTBI primers, then second-round multiplex PCR. A single record per CDR3 protein comes from TCRdb applying MiXCR to the multiplex PCR reads. Altogether under 800,000 distinct CDR3 sequences are present, approximately 22% being singletons, with the ten largest covering more than 5.5%. Sequenced input: peripheral blood. These receptors were taken from a woman aged 18-30 years with stable Graves' hyperthyroidism. Some clones in this sample may be carry-over from other donors' samples.

This clonotype was counted at least ten times. The rearrangement uses TRBV7-9 and TRBJ1-1; D gene ambiguous. Trimming removed 1 base from V and 4 bases from J, with 10 bases in between. The CDR3 runs to 14 residues. Per the germline V gene, CDR1 is SEHNR and CDR2 is FQNEAQ (reference sequence). CDR3 loop: CASSLDGSRTEAFF. CDR3 in DNA: TGTGCCAGCAGCTTAGACGGGTCTCGCACTGAAGCTTTCTTT.

In this sample, this clonotype turned up a few times. The CDR3 coding sequence is TGTGCCAGCAGTTTAGGTCGGTTGGCTGAAGCTTTCTTT. Residues: CASSLGRLAEAFF. The V gene is TRBV12-3 or TRBV12-4, the J gene TRBJ1-1; no definite D call. The CDR3 has 13 amino acids. V was cut by 1 base and J by 6 bases, with 9 bases left in between.

The chain uses TRBV11-2 and TRBJ2-7; D remains unclear. The V gene's germline CDR1 is SGHAT and CDR2 FQNNGV. Trimming took 4 bases from V and 1 from J, leaving 11 bases between them. This CDR3 comprises 14 residues. The CDR3 nucleotides read TGTGCCAGCAGCTCTCCCAGGATATCCTACGAGCAGTACTTC. Its translation: CASSSPRISYEQYF.

This clonotype was detected many times. This chain uses TRBV7-2 with TRBJ1-3, with 7 bases aligning to TRBD1. Germline values: CDR1 SGHTA, CDR2 FQGNSA. J was trimmed by 6 bases and V by 1 base; bases with no gene match: 3. The CDR3 spans 14 residues. The CDR3 sequence is CASSLGQGENTIYF. The CDR3 DNA reads TGTGCCAGCAGCTTAGGGCAGGGGGAAAACACCATATATTTT.

The chain links TRBV6-2 or TRBV6-3 to TRBJ2-7, with 10 nucleotides matching TRBD1. Losses at the gene ends were 6 bases for V and 3 bases for J; bases not matched to a gene: 8. CDR3 size: 15 residues. Germline-derived CDR1 and CDR2 are MNHEY and SVGEGT. As DNA, the CDR3 is TGTGCCAGCAGGGCCTTGGGACAGGGGATCTACGAGCAGTACTTC. It is translated as CASRALGQGIYEQYF.

This clonotype was recorded at least ten times. The chain uses TRBV5-1 and TRBJ2-5; no clear D gene. The CDR3 contains 14 residues. The V gene lost 4 bases and the J gene lost 2 bases, with 12 bases spanning the gap. The germline V gene encodes CDR1 SGHRS and CDR2 YFSETQ. CDR3 amino acids: CASSIGRLQETQYF. CDR3 sequence (DNA): TGCGCCAGCAGCATCGGACGTCTTCAAGAGACCCAGTACTTC.

This clonotype was found a few times. The chain uses TRBV28 and TRBJ2-7; TRBD2 aligns across 9 bases. This CDR3 region has 16 residues. CDR1 MDHEN and CDR2 SYDVKM come from the germline V gene. V lost 5 bases, J lost 0 bases, and 8 bases stayed unmatched. The DNA of the CDR3 is TGTGCCAGCAGTCCCTCTAGCGGGACTAGCTCCTACGAGCAGTACTTC. Its protein product is CASSPSSGTSSYEQYF. Full variable domain (rest looked up from reference TRBV28 and TRBJ2-7): DVKVTQSSRYLVKRTGEKVFLECVQDMDHENMFWYRQDPGLGLRLIYFSYDVKMKEKGDIPEGYSVSREKKERFSLILESASTNQTSMYLCASSPSSGTSSYEQYFGPGTRLTVT.

The rearrangement links TRBV7-9 to TRBJ2-2; the D is unclear. The CDR3 runs to 14 residues. V shed 5 bases and J shed 6 bases, with 13 bases lying between them. CDR1 and CDR2 from the germline V gene are SEHNR and FQNEAQ (reference sequence). The CDR3 DNA reads TGTGCCAGCAGCCCATCTTACGTTTCCGGGGAGCTGTTTTTT. This codes for CASSPSYVSGELFF.

Ten or more counts support this clonotype. This chain links TRBV11-1 with TRBJ2-7; D possibly corresponds to TRBD2 (6 bases). The CDR3 spans 17 residues. The germline V gene has CDR1 SGHAT and CDR2 FQDESV (reference sequence). Trimming cost V 2 bases and J 0 bases, with 17 bases left between them. As DNA, the CDR3 is TGTGCCAGCAGCTTACCTTTGGGGCGGGGAGACTCCTACGAGCAGTACTTC. Amino acid sequence: CASSLPLGRGDSYEQYF.

J is TRBJ2-5 and V is TRBV6-1; a weak D match, TRBD1 (5 bases). The CDR3 runs to 13 residues. Germline-derived CDR1 and CDR2 are MNHNS and SASEGT. V was cut by 9 bases and J by 4 bases, with 15 bases left in between. CDR3 sequence: CASARRGLETQYF. For the CDR3, the DNA is TGTGCCAGTGCCCGAAGGGGCCTAGAGACCCAGTACTTC.

This clonotype was seen a handful of times. Written as DNA, the CDR3 is TGTGCCAGCAGTTTAATTGGGGACGAGCAGTACTTC. It specifies CASSLIGDEQYF. V usage is TRBV28 and J usage is TRBJ2-7; D remains unclear. Trimming took 2 bases from V and 5 from J, leaving 7 bases between them. Germline V gene data show CDR1 as MDHEN and CDR2 as SYDVKM. There are 12 residues in the CDR3.

This clonotype appeared many times. J is TRBJ2-7 and V is TRBV27; D might be TRBD1 or TRBD2, each matching 5 bases. In germline, CDR1 is MNHEY, CDR2 SMNVEV (reference sequence). This CDR3 spans 16 amino acids. Between the trimmed V and J ends, which lost 5 bases and 7 bases, there was a span of 24 bases. This chain's CDR3 is CASSPKTYRDGREQYF. CDR3 DNA sequence: TGTGCCAGCAGTCCGAAAACCTATAGGGACGGAAGAGAGCAGTACTTC.

CDR3 sequence: CSARDSLVAQETQYF. DNA for the CDR3: TGCAGTGCTAGAGATTCCCTAGTGGCCCAAGAGACCCAGTACTTC. V and J are TRBV20-1 and TRBJ2-5; no definite D call. V was pared by 0 bases and J by 1 base, with 12 bases between. The germline V gene has CDR1 DFQATT and CDR2 SNEGSKA (reference sequence). The CDR3 has 15 residues.

This clonotype was observed many times. As DNA, the CDR3 is TGTGCCAGCAGTTTATCAGATCAAGAGACCCAGTACTTC. Protein sequence: CASSLSDQETQYF. This sequence joins TRBV12-3 or TRBV12-4 and TRBJ2-5; D gene uncertain. The germline V and J ends were trimmed by 2 bases and 2 bases, with 6 bases remaining between them. This CDR3 is built from 13 residues.

This clonotype was recorded at least ten times. The chain is built from TRBV28 and TRBJ2-7, with D possibly called TRBD1 or TRBD2 (5 bases each). CDR1 is MDHEN and CDR2 is SYDVKM in the germline V gene. This CDR3 has 13 amino acids. The V and J ends lost 6 bases and 6 bases respectively, with 15 bases between them. Here the CDR3 reads CASRVTPGAEQYF. CDR3 nucleotides: TGTGCCAGCAGAGTTACCCCCGGGGCCGAGCAGTACTTC.

This clonotype was counted ten times or more. The chain uses TRBV13 and TRBJ2-2; possibly TRBD2 for D (5 bases). V lost 7 bases to trimming and J lost 2 bases, with 8 bases between them. The CDR3 has 13 amino acids. CDR1 PRHDT and CDR2 FYEKMQ come from the germline V gene (reference sequence). CDR3 in amino acids: CASTTKNTGELFF. The CDR3 DNA sequence: TGTGCCAGCACGACTAAAAACACCGGGGAGCTGTTTTTT.

The rearrangement links TRBV7-6 to TRBJ1-2; TRBD1 aligns across 9 bases. This CDR3 spans 14 amino acids. With 5 bases clipped from V and 5 bases from J, the junction kept 6 bases outside the gene matches. Per the germline V gene, CDR1 is SGHVS and CDR2 is FNYEAQ. CDR3 in DNA: TGTGCCAGCAGCAAGGGACAGGGCGCTTATGGCTACACCTTC. This translates into CASSKGQGAYGYTF.